The clone carrying this T cell receptor beta chain came up a few times. Per the original data handling: Scientists estimated how many nucleated cells there were by amplifying reference gene primers. Assay: immunoSEQ multiplex PCR; the TCRdb copy retains only in-frame clones and omits some. V, J and clone size were drawn from that table, and D and trimming were deduced from the DNA. The sample has over 75,000 clones, around 88% seen once. The sample comes from a study of blood T cell repertoires in COVID-19. In the study overall: The analysed material was cDNA or gDNA that came from T cells, B-cell-depleted T cells, or PBMCs.

The CDR3 totals 15 residues. Deletions cut 2 bases from V and 1 base from J, with 12 bases between. The germline gives CDR1 SGHKS, CDR2 YYEKEE (reference sequence). Specimen: peripheral blood. V is TRBV5-5 and J is TRBJ1-1; possible D gene TRBD1, 6 bases. The TCR originated in a man aged 45-60 years with COVID-19, enrolled during active disease. The CDR3 bases are TGTGCCAGCAGCTTTACAGGGCCACGGAACACTGAAGCTTTCTTT. This sequence encodes CASSFTGPRNTEAFF.